A selection of T cell receptor beta chains follows, all from one sample in a study of T cells after yellow fever vaccination. One entry per CDR3 protein, called by TCRdb with MiXCR from the 5' RACE reads. The data show 250,000 or so distinct CDR3 sequences, more than 3.5% seen once. Sample: PBMCs, taken 15 days after the yellow fever booster vaccination. These receptors were collected from a man aged 18 to 30 who received the YFV17D yellow fever vaccine. Both conserved end residues are part of each CDR3. The order of the fields is CDR3 length, D gene, clone size, V gene, J gene, CDR3 DNA, CDR3 protein. D genes are given only for firm matches. Only some rows state a clone size, as once, few, many or a class for expanded clones.

13	-	many	TRBV7-2	TRBJ2-3	TGTGCCAGCAGCCCGTATCTCACAGATACGCAGTATTTT	CASSPYLTDTQYF
15	-	many	TRBV5-1	TRBJ2-3	TGCGCCAGCAGCCCTTTCGGGGCCTTCACAGATACGCAGTATTTT	CASSPFGAFTDTQYF
13	-	many	TRBV27	TRBJ2-5	TGTGCCAGCAGTTTATCAGACGGGGAGACCCAGTACTTC	CASSLSDGETQYF
15	TRBD1	many	TRBV4-2	TRBJ1-1	TGTGCCAGCAGCCAACCGGACAGGGGGCCTACTGAAGCTTTCTTT	CASSQPDRGPTEAFF
13	-	few	TRBV19	TRBJ2-1	TGTGCCAGCGAAGGGATCCCCTACAATGAGCAGTTCTTC	CASEGIPYNEQFF
16	-	many	TRBV7-6	TRBJ1-4	TGTGCCAGCAGCTTATGGGTGTCGGGAGCTAATGAAAAACTGTTTTTT	CASSLWVSGANEKLFF
15	-	-	TRBV7-2	TRBJ1-1	TGTGACAGCATCTTAGTTCCCATAGCGGGCCCACCGGCTTTCTTT	CDSILVPIAGPPAFF
15	-	few	TRBV3-1	TRBJ2-3	TGTGCCAGCAGCCCCCAACGGGTCAGCACAGATACGCAGTATTTT	CASSPQRVSTDTQYF
12	-	many	TRBV24-1	TRBJ2-2	TGTGCCACCAGTGTAAACACCGGGGAGCTGTTTTTT	CATSVNTGELFF
13	-	many	TRBV7-2	TRBJ1-1	TGTGCCAGCAGCCCAACCCGGGATACTGAAGCTTTCTTT	CASSPTRDTEAFF
17	-	few	TRBV21-1	TRBJ1-2	TGTGCCAGATTCCTAAACTGGTCAGGGGGAGAGAACTATGGCTACACCTTC	CARFLNWSGGENYGYTF
14	-	many	TRBV5-1	TRBJ2-7	TGCGCCAGCAGCCCGCTGGGTTTGGGTACCGAGCAGTACTTC	CASSPLGLGTEQYF
13	-	-	TRBV10-2	TRBJ1-1	TGCGCCAGCAGTGACAATAGGAACACTGAAGCTTTCTTT	CASSDNRNTEAFF
16	-	few	TRBV18	TRBJ1-6	TGTGCCAGCTCACCGGGGGCGTCAGGGGCGGAATCACCCCTCCACTTT	CASSPGASGAESPLHF
15	TRBD1	many	TRBV15	TRBJ2-2	TGTGCCACCACACCGCGGACAGGGGACACCGGGGAGCTGTTTTTT	CATTPRTGDTGELFF
15	TRBD2	many	TRBV4-3	TRBJ2-1	TGCGCCAGCAGCCATGGGACTAGCAGTTACAATGAGCAGTTCTTC	CASSHGTSSYNEQFF
14	-	few	TRBV30	TRBJ2-3	TGTGCCGGGAAAAGAGGGGCCGGAGCCGATACGCAGTATTTT	CAGKRGAGADTQYF
12	-	many	TRBV19	TRBJ1-5	TGTGCCAGCGGGGGGGGGCCTCCTCCCCAGCATTTT	CASGGGPPPQHF
14	-	many	TRBV7-2	TRBJ2-5	TGTGCCAGCAGCTTTTCGGTCCCCCGCGAGACCCAGTACTTC	CASSFSVPRETQYF
14	-	many	TRBV28	TRBJ2-3	TGTGCCAGCAGTTTACGGTATCTGACAGATACGCAGTATTTT	CASSLRYLTDTQYF
15	TRBD2	many	TRBV20-1	TRBJ2-3	TGCAGTGCCCCTCTAGCGGGCCTGAGGGTGGATACGCAGTATTTT	CSAPLAGLRVDTQYF
16	TRBD2	many	TRBV4-3	TRBJ2-7	TGCGCCAGCAGCCAAGACCCGGCTAGCGGTATCTACGAGCAGTACTTC	CASSQDPASGIYEQYF
15	-	many	TRBV12-3/TRBV12-4	TRBJ1-5	TGTGCCAGCAGTTTAGGGGGGACGGTCAATCAGCCCCAGCATTTT	CASSLGGTVNQPQHF
20	TRBD2	many	TRBV12-3/TRBV12-4	TRBJ2-1	TGTGCCAGCAGACCGCGACGACTGCTAGCGGGGCGATATTCCTACAATGAGCAGTTCTTC	CASRPRRLLAGRYSYNEQFF
15	-	many	TRBV7-9	TRBJ2-3	TGTGCCAGCAGCCCACGCGGGGCCAAGAAAGATACGCAGTATTTT	CASSPRGAKKDTQYF
17	-	many	TRBV5-1	TRBJ2-5	TGCGCCAGCAGCTTGAGCCCAGACGGGGTTGGAGGAGAGACCCAGTACTTC	CASSLSPDGVGGETQYF
18	TRBD2	many	TRBV7-9	TRBJ2-1	TGTGCCAGCAGCCAAATATCTAGCGGGGGTCGCTCCTACAATGAGCAGTTCTTC	CASSQISSGGRSYNEQFF
15	TRBD1	many	TRBV4-3	TRBJ1-4	TGCGCCAGCAGCCTAATACAGGGGGCTCGGGAAAAACTGTTTTTT	CASSLIQGAREKLFF
14	TRBD1	many	TRBV5-4	TRBJ2-5	TGTGCCAGCACCAAACAGGGGGCGGGAGAGACCCAGTACTTC	CASTKQGAGETQYF
14	TRBD2	many	TRBV20-1	TRBJ2-7	TGCAGTGCTAGGAGGGGAGCGGGGACCTACGAGCAGTACTTC	CSARRGAGTYEQYF
16	-	many	TRBV5-5	TRBJ2-3	TGTGCCAGCAGCTTGGCAGGGCAGGATTTTGCCGATACGCAGTATTTT	CASSLAGQDFADTQYF
16	TRBD2	many	TRBV10-3	TRBJ2-2	TGTGCCATCAGTGAGTCTCCCGGGGGACTAACCGGGGAGCTGTTTTTT	CAISESPGGLTGELFF
15	-	many	TRBV4-3	TRBJ1-4	TGCGCCAGCAGCCCCCTCAGGGCAACTAATGAAAAACTGTTTTTT	CASSPLRATNEKLFF
14	-	many	TRBV20-1	TRBJ2-6	TGCAGTGCTGACAGGGAGGCTGGGGCCAACGTCCTGACTTTC	CSADREAGANVLTF
16	-	many	TRBV27	TRBJ2-4	TGTGCCAGCACTCACGCCCGGGACACCGGGAAAAACATTCAGTACTTC	CASTHARDTGKNIQYF
12	-	many	TRBV12-3/TRBV12-4	TRBJ1-1	TGTGCCAGCACCCGGACAGTCACTGAAGCTTTCTTT	CASTRTVTEAFF
16	-	many	TRBV7-2	TRBJ2-1	TGTGCCAGCAGCTTAGTAGTTTTGGGCTCCTACAATGAGCAGTTCTTC	CASSLVVLGSYNEQFF
14	-	many	TRBV12-3/TRBV12-4	TRBJ1-1	TGTGCCTCGGGTGGGGGTCCGTGGGGCACTGAAGCTTTCTTT	CASGGGPWGTEAFF
18	TRBD2	many	TRBV20-1	TRBJ2-3	TGCAGTGCTAGAGGTCTGAATTGGGCTAGCGGTAGCACAGATACGCAGTATTTT	CSARGLNWASGSTDTQYF
17	-	many	TRBV20-1	TRBJ1-2	TGCAGTGCTAGAGATCGGGGTGGAGGGGCGTCTCTCTATGGCTACACCTTC	CSARDRGGGASLYGYTF
15	-	many	TRBV4-1	TRBJ1-1	TGCGCCAGCAGCCAGGGCCTCGGATTGAACACTGAAGCTTTCTTT	CASSQGLGLNTEAFF
16	-	many	TRBV18	TRBJ2-3	TGTGCCAGCTCTCTACTTTCCCACGGGGGCACAGATACGCAGTATTTT	CASSLLSHGGTDTQYF
13	-	many	TRBV11-2	TRBJ1-2	TGTGCCAGCAGCCCACGGGAGTCGGACGGCTACACCTTC	CASSPRESDGYTF
15	TRBD2	few	TRBV10-3	TRBJ2-5	TGTGCCATCAGTGAAGAGACTAGCGGGGGAGAGACCCAGTACTTC	CAISEETSGGETQYF
14	-	many	TRBV3-1	TRBJ1-6	TGTGCCAGCAGCCAAGGCCTGGTGGGTACACCCCTCCACTTT	CASSQGLVGTPLHF
14	-	many	TRBV5-1	TRBJ2-5	TGCGCCAGCAGACGGGACGGTGGGTTAGAGACCCAGTACTTC	CASRRDGGLETQYF
13	-	-	TRBV11-3	TRBJ1-1	TGTGCCAGCAGCTTAGGGGTGCACTTTGAAGCTTTCTTT	CASSLGVHFEAFF
20	-	-	TRBV7-2	TRBJ1-6	TGTGCCAGCAGCTTAGTACGCGACCTAGCCTTCAGGATGCGAAATTCACCCCTCCACTTT	CASSLVRDLAFRMRNSPLHF
14	-	many	TRBV12-3/TRBV12-4	TRBJ2-5	TGTGCCAGCAGTTTCGAGGGCAGCCAAGAGACCCAGTACTTC	CASSFEGSQETQYF
13	TRBD1	few	TRBV28	TRBJ1-2	TGTGCCAGCACCTGGACAGGGGGCGATGGCTACACCTTC	CASTWTGGDGYTF
14	TRBD1	many	TRBV7-9	TRBJ2-7	TGTGCCAGCAGCACCTGGGACAGATCCTACGAGCAGTACTTC	CASSTWDRSYEQYF
13	-	-	TRBV7-2	TRBJ1-6	TGTGCCAGCAGGCAGGGTCCTCTTTCACCCCTCCACTTT	CASRQGPLSPLHF
14	-	few	TRBV12-3/TRBV12-4	TRBJ1-5	TGTGCCAGCACCACCAAAGGTTTCTCTCAGCCCCAGCATTTT	CASTTKGFSQPQHF
15	-	many	TRBV7-8	TRBJ2-5	TGTGCCAGCAGCCGAATCGGACAGATCCAAGAGACCCAGTACTTC	CASSRIGQIQETQYF
15	-	many	TRBV7-8	TRBJ2-2	TGTGCCAGCAGCTTGAGGACTAAAACCACCGGGGAGCTGTTTTTT	CASSLRTKTTGELFF